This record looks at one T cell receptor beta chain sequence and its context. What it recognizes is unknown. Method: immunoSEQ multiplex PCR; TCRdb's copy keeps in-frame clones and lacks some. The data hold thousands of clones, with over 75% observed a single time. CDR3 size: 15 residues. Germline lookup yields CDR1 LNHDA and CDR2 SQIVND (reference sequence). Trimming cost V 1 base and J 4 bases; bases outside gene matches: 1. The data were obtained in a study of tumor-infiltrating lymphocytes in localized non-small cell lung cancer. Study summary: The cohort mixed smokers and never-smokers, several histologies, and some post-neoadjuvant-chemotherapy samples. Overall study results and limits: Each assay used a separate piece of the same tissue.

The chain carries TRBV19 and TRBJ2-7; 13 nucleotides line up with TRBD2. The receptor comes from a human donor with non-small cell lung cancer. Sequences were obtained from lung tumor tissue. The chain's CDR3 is CASSIGTSGSYEQYF. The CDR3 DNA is TGTGCCAGTAGTATAGGGACTAGCGGGAGTTACGAGCAGTACTTC.